This T cell receptor beta chain is from a study of OX40 agonist ivuxolimab in advanced cancers. Overall study results and limits: The study found among the lowest clonal expansion in partial responders at 0.1-3.0 mg/kg.

With respect to this clone: Its antigen is not identified.

Generated by immunoSEQ multiplex PCR, the TCRdb table keeps only in-frame clones and is missing some. The sample records 80,000 to 95,000 clones, about 89% being singletons. V lost 2 bases, J lost 11 bases, and 11 bases stayed unmatched. This CDR3 contains 14 residues. In germline, CDR1 is MNHEY, CDR2 SMNVEV (reference sequence). The J gene is TRBJ2-5, the V gene TRBV27; 7 bases map to TRBD2. The clonotype was recovered from an adult with an advanced solid tumor such as melanoma, head and neck, liver or kidney cancer. Specimen: CD4+ or CD8+ T cells sorted from blood, collected in a trial of the OX40 agonist ivuxolimab. CDR3 amino acids: CASSLAVREYPQYF. The CDR3, as DNA: TGTGCCAGCAGTTTAGCGGTGCGGGAGTATCCGCAGTACTTC.